One sample yielded the 29 T cell receptor beta chains listed below, sequenced in a study of CD8 T cells in ankylosing spondylitis (TCRdb year 2017). Library construction relied on 5' RACE. Sequencing took place on an Illumina HiSeq 2500. The public reads were quality trimmed at Q25 with fastp and then assembled into clones with MiXCR by TCRdb, keeping productive beta chains. Here each entry gathers all rows of one CDR3 protein and keeps the most common genes and DNA. Across this sample there are under 200,000 distinct CDR3 sequences, with approximately 10% seen only once. 29% of the sample comes from the top ten. The sample taken for sequencing was blood, either unsorted or a sorted T cell fraction (not recorded which). All receptors come from a male donor with ankylosing spondylitis or in good health (not recorded which).

Note on this clonotype: A much larger clone lies a single base off, so this may be a read error. This sequence joins TRBV11-2 and TRBJ2-7, with D possibly matching TRBD1 (6 bases). Looked up from germline, CDR1 is SGHAT and CDR2 is FQNNGV. The CDR3 covers 15 residues. CDR3 protein: CASSSKTGTVNEQHF. CDR3 bases: TGTGCCAGCAGCTCCAAGACAGGAACCGTCAACGAGCAGCACTTC.

This clonotype was counted ten times or more. The chain couples TRBV12-3 or TRBV12-4 to TRBJ2-1, with 8 positions matching TRBD2. V shed 4 bases and J 0 bases; nucleotides not matched to a gene: 2. This CDR3 contains 15 residues. The CDR3 DNA follows: TGTGCCAGCAGTTCTAGCGGGCCCTCCTACAATGAGCAGTTCTTC. Protein: CASSSSGPSYNEQFF.

This clonotype was detected a few times. This sequence joins TRBV7-2 and TRBJ2-7; D ambiguous. V lost 1 base and J 3 bases, leaving 4 bases between the germline ends. Germline V gene data show CDR1 as SGHTA and CDR2 as FQGNSA. There are 12 residues in the CDR3. This CDR3 reads CASSLVIYEQYF. For the CDR3, the DNA is TGTGCCAGCAGCTTAGTAATCTACGAGCAGTACTTC.

This clonotype was seen many times. This chain links TRBV5-1 with TRBJ2-1, with D possibly TRBD1 on 5 matching bases. Deletions cut 0 bases from V and 4 bases from J, with 11 bases between. The CDR3 length is 15 residues. Per the germline V gene, CDR1 is SGHRS and CDR2 is YFSETQ. The CDR3 is CASSLVGARYNEQFF. Here the CDR3 DNA reads TGCGCCAGCAGCTTGGTAGGGGCCAGGTACAATGAGCAGTTCTTC.

This clonotype was found many times. The rearrangement joins TRBV6-1 to TRBJ2-3, with TRBD2 identical over 7 bases. This CDR3 region has 13 residues. J gave up 4 bases and V 10 bases, and 8 bases lay outside the gene matches. Germline V lookup: CDR1 MNHNS, CDR2 SASEGT. The DNA of the CDR3 is TGTGCCACCATGGGCGGGAGTGCAGATACGCAGTATTTT. Amino acids: CATMGGSADTQYF.

This clonotype was observed many times. In DNA, the CDR3 is TGTGCCAGCACCCGATCCGGGACCAGATCGGGCAAAAACATTCAGTACTTC. Translating it yields CASTRSGTRSGKNIQYF. The gene calls are TRBV3-1 and TRBJ2-4, with D perhaps matching TRBD1 or TRBD2 (5 bases each). V lost 7 bases, J lost 3 bases, and 22 bases lay in between. The CDR3 spans 17 residues. Germline V lookup: CDR1 LGHDT, CDR2 YNNKEL (reference sequence).

This clonotype has ten or more counts. This chain connects TRBV12-3 or TRBV12-4 to TRBJ1-4; no clear D. CDR3 length: 15 residues. With 0 bases removed from V and 5 bases from J, the gap between germline ends came to 10 bases. CDR3 DNA sequence: TGTGCCAGCAGTTTAGCCGGGAGGGCGAATGAAAAACTGTTTTTT. This gives the protein CASSLAGRANEKLFF.

This clonotype was observed at least ten times. The chain couples TRBV29-1 to TRBJ1-6; D is undetermined. Trimming removed 4 bases at V and 5 bases at J, with 9 bases between. Looked up from germline, CDR1 is SQVTM and CDR2 is ANQGSEA. There are 13 residues in the CDR3. The CDR3 reads CSVGSGDNSPLHF. The DNA of the CDR3 is TGCAGCGTTGGTTCTGGGGATAATTCACCCCTCCACTTT.

This clonotype has at least ten counts. V and J are TRBV9 and TRBJ1-4; 11 bases are shared with TRBD1. The CDR3 contains 17 residues. Germline V gives CDR1 SGDLS, CDR2 YYNGEE. V lost 0 bases, J lost 7 bases, and 8 bases stayed unmatched. CDR3 in amino acids: CASSVGTGGRASEKLFF. The CDR3 DNA is TGTGCCAGCAGCGTAGGGACAGGGGGCAGGGCTAGTGAAAAACTGTTTTTT.

V gene TRBV6-5 combines with J gene TRBJ2-5, with TRBD2 matching 11 bases. The CDR3 consists of 15 residues. The V segment lost 4 bases and the J segment 4 bases; nucleotides outside the gene matches: 5. From germline, CDR1 is MNHEY and CDR2 SVGAGI. CDR3 nucleotide sequence: TGTGCCAGCAGTTCAACTAGCGGGAGTGGAGAGACCCAGTACTTC. It codes for CASSSTSGSGETQYF.

This clonotype has ten or more counts. The chain combines TRBV12-3 or TRBV12-4 with TRBJ1-5, with D maybe TRBD1 (5 bases). The ends were cut back, 5 bases at V and 4 bases at J, with 12 bases in the middle. The CDR3 sequence is 14 residues long. CDR3 bases: TGTGCCAGCAGTCCGGGGGGGGTTAATCAGCCCCAGCATTTT. It yields the protein CASSPGGVNQPQHF.

Within the sample, this clonotype is medium-sized (0.01 to 0.1%). This chain connects TRBV29-1 to TRBJ2-1, with a weak D call TRBD1 (6 bases). Trimming removed 6 bases at V and 4 bases at J, with 19 bases between. Germline V gene data show CDR1 as SQVTM and CDR2 as ANQGSEA. The CDR3 covers 15 residues. In DNA form, the CDR3 reads TGCAGCGTCGCTCCCGGGACAAAAACGTACAATGAGCAGTTCTTC. Translating it yields CSVAPGTKTYNEQFF.

The table lists this clonotype with many counts. This chain uses TRBV5-6 with TRBJ2-1; 8 positions agree with TRBD1. CDR3 length equals 16 residues. The V gene's germline CDR1 is SGHDT and CDR2 YYEEEE. V lost 1 base to trimming and J lost 10 bases; unmatched junction nucleotides: 13. As DNA, the CDR3 is TGTGCCAGCAGCTTGATCGGTGCAGGGGGCATCGGGGAGCAGTTCTTC. It yields the protein CASSLIGAGGIGEQFF.

Many counts were recorded for this clonotype. The chain employs TRBV5-1 and TRBJ1-1, with a possible D match to TRBD1 (5 bases). This CDR3 contains 14 residues. The germline V gene encodes CDR1 SGHRS and CDR2 YFSETQ. Between the trimmed V and J ends, which lost 4 bases and 10 bases, there was a span of 20 bases. The CDR3 here is CASSNDPTGYGAFF. The CDR3 DNA reads TGCGCCAGCAGCAACGACCCCACAGGTTATGGAGCTTTCTTT.

This clonotype was seen ten or more times. The chain couples TRBV29-1 to TRBJ2-3; D not resolved. The CDR3 length is 12 residues. Trimming took 4 bases from V and 3 from J, leaving 8 bases between them. CDR1 and CDR2 from the germline V gene are SQVTM and ANQGSEA. CDR3 DNA sequence: TGCAGCGTTGGGGTCCAGACAGATACGCAGTATTTT. Translation: CSVGVQTDTQYF.

The chain joins TRBV27 to TRBJ1-5; D may be TRBD1 (6 bases). Germline CDR1 MNHEY, CDR2 SMNVEV (reference sequence). With 8 bases removed from V and 1 base from J, the gap between germline ends came to 30 bases. The CDR3 covers 20 residues. The CDR3 coding sequence is TGTGCCAGCCATCCCTATGAACGGCAGGGGTACGCCTTGAGCAATCAGCCCCAGCATTTT. Translation gives CASHPYERQGYALSNQPQHF.

This clonotype was found many times. The rearrangement joins TRBV27 to TRBJ2-6; TRBD1 matches at 7 bases. The V segment lost 5 bases and the J segment 3 bases; nucleotides outside the gene matches: 4. Germline V gene lookup returns CDR1 MNHEY and CDR2 SMNVEV (reference sequence). This CDR3 has 15 residues. The CDR3 sequence is CASSPTGSGANVLTF. CDR3 bases: TGTGCCAGCAGTCCGACAGGGAGTGGGGCCAACGTCCTGACTTTC. Full variable domain (remainder filled in from reference TRBV27 and TRBJ2-6): EAQVTQNPRYLITVTGKKLTVTCSQNMNHEYMSWYRQDPGLGLRQIYYSMNVEVTDKGDVPEGYKVSRKEKRNFPLILESPSPNQTSLYFCASSPTGSGANVLTFGAGSRLTVL.

The chain joins TRBV7-2 to TRBJ1-5; weak D call: TRBD1 (6 bases). This CDR3 has 13 residues. CDR1 is SGHTA and CDR2 is FQGNSA in the germline V gene. With 6 bases removed from V and 5 bases from J, the gap between germline ends came to 11 bases. This CDR3 is CASSPQGYQPQHF. Here the CDR3 DNA reads TGTGCCAGCAGTCCACAGGGCTATCAGCCCCAGCATTTT. Full variable domain (remainder filled in from reference TRBV7-2 and TRBJ1-5): GAGVSQSPSNKVTEKGKDVELRCDPISGHTALYWYRQSLGQGLEFLIYFQGNSAPDKSGLPSDRFSAERTGGSVSTLTIQRTQQEDSAVYLCASSPQGYQPQHFGDGTRLSIL.

The chain links TRBV2 to TRBJ2-1; either TRBD1 or TRBD2 may fit D (5 bases each). The length of the CDR3 is 15 residues. The germline gives CDR1 SNHLY, CDR2 FYNNEI. V was shortened by 4 bases and J by 7 bases, with 17 bases between the two germline ends. The CDR3: CASSVRDGGSNEQFF. The CDR3 nucleotides are TGTGCCAGCAGTGTCCGGGACGGAGGCTCGAATGAGCAGTTCTTC.

This clonotype was seen repeatedly, ten times or more. V usage is TRBV7-9 and J usage is TRBJ1-5; 7 nucleotides line up with TRBD1. The CDR3 has 16 amino acids. The trim removed 1 base at V and 5 bases at J, leaving 8 bases unmatched. Germline loops: CDR1 SEHNR, CDR2 FQNEAQ (reference sequence). In DNA, the CDR3 is TGTGCCAGCAGCTTAGATTTCGGACAGGCCCATCAGCCCCAGCATTTT. Protein: CASSLDFGQAHQPQHF.

This clonotype was seen only a few times. V gene TRBV7-9 combines with J gene TRBJ1-1; 9 positions agree with TRBD1. Germline V CDR1 and CDR2: SEHNR, FQNEAQ (reference sequence). V gave up 3 bases and J gave up 1 base; unmatched junction bases: 6. CDR3 length: 16 amino acids. DNA of the CDR3: TGTGCCAGCAGCTTCATTCGGGGACAGGGGAACACTGAAGCTTTCTTT. This gives the protein CASSFIRGQGNTEAFF.

At least ten counts were recorded for this clonotype. The chain is built from TRBV5-1 and TRBJ1-6; 9 bases align to TRBD1. V lost 4 bases to trimming and J lost 13 bases; unmatched junction nucleotides: 12. CDR1 is SGHRS and CDR2 is YFSETQ in the germline V gene. The CDR3 runs 15 residues. The CDR3 spells CASSPRTGAGGPLHF. CDR3 bases: TGCGCCAGCAGCCCCCGGACAGGGGCCGGGGGGCCCCTCCACTTT. Drawing the rest from reference TRBV5-1 and TRBJ1-6, the complete variable domain is KAGVTQTPRYLIKTRGQQVTLSCSPISGHRSVSWYQQTPGQGLQFLFEYFSETQRNKGNFPGRFSGRQFSNSRSEMNVSTLELGDSALYLCASSPRTGAGGPLHFGNGTRLTVT.

This clonotype was counted at least ten times. The CDR3 reads CASTRDRNSNQPQHF. In DNA, the CDR3 is TGTGCCAGCACCCGGGACAGGAATAGCAATCAGCCCCAGCATTTT. The genes are TRBV12-3 or TRBV12-4 and TRBJ1-5; 8 nucleotides agree with TRBD1. Trimming took 7 bases from V and 0 from J; bases not matched to a gene: 5. The length of the CDR3 is 15 residues.

The genes are TRBV12-3 or TRBV12-4 and TRBJ1-5; D may be TRBD1 (5 bases). The CDR3 has 14 residues. V lost 6 bases to trimming and J lost 5 bases, with 14 bases between them. The CDR3 loop reads CASSSQTGDQPQHF. The CDR3 region has the DNA TGTGCCAGCAGCTCCCAGACGGGGGATCAGCCCCAGCATTTT.

At least ten counts were recorded for this clonotype. The gene calls are TRBV27 and TRBJ1-6; 8 positions match TRBD1. This CDR3 comprises 14 residues. V was clipped by 5 bases and J by 5 bases; unmatched bases: 2. CDR1 and CDR2 from the germline V gene are MNHEY and SMNVEV (reference sequence). CDR3 in DNA: TGTGCCAGCAGTGAGGGACAGGATAATTCACCCCTCCACTTT. Its translation is CASSEGQDNSPLHF.

In this sample, this clonotype turned up many times. This chain joins TRBV20-1 and TRBJ1-5; maybe TRBD1 (5 bases). Germline CDR1 is DFQATT and CDR2 is SNEGSKA (reference sequence). V dropped 3 bases and J dropped 4 bases, with 16 bases sitting between them. The CDR3 sequence is 15 residues long. Here the CDR3 reads CSARMTRGLNQPQHF. The CDR3 DNA reads TGCAGTGCTAGGATGACACGGGGCCTGAATCAGCCCCAGCATTTT.

This clonotype turned up a few times. CDR3 loop: CSADQDTQYF. The CDR3 bases are TGCAGCGCCGACCAAGATACGCAGTATTTT. This chain connects TRBV20-1 to TRBJ2-3; D gene uncertain. Germline-derived CDR1 and CDR2 are DFQATT and SNEGSKA (reference sequence). The CDR3 is 10 amino acids.

The chain couples TRBV5-5 to TRBJ1-4; TRBD1 matches 9 bases. V trimming: 4 bases; J trimming: 5 bases; junction bases outside the gene matches: 9. The CDR3 has 16 amino acids. Germline V gene sequence: CDR1 SGHKS, CDR2 YYEKEE (reference sequence). The CDR3, as DNA: TGTGCCAGCAGCCCGGGCCCAGGGACAGGGAATGAAAAACTGTTTTTT. This codes for CASSPGPGTGNEKLFF.

This clonotype was recorded many times. V usage is TRBV9 and J usage is TRBJ1-1; possible D gene TRBD1, 5 bases. The germline V and J ends were trimmed by 4 bases and 2 bases, with 15 bases remaining between them. The CDR3 spans 15 residues. The germline V gene has CDR1 SGDLS and CDR2 YYNGEE. The CDR3 loop reads CASSPQLTGNTEAFF. The CDR3 coding sequence is TGTGCCAGCAGCCCCCAGCTCACAGGAAACACTGAAGCTTTCTTT.